The sample holds many counts of the clone carrying this TCR beta chain. Its antigen is as yet unknown. These data originate in a study of regulatory T cells in long-lasting Graves disease. In the study overall: Disease was considered persistent Graves' disease after over 5 years of antithyroid drugs (with positive TSH receptor antibodies).

Study results and limitations: TRBV28 was favored in persistent disease, as were TRBJ1-2 and TRBJ2-5.

iRepertoire HTBI primers and Arm-PCR of CDR3 regions built TCR beta libraries. TCRdb fed the multiplex PCR reads into MiXCR, producing one record per CDR3 protein. Here the sample spans about 460,000 distinct CDR3 sequences, approximately 23% being singletons. Trimming took 5 bases from V and 3 from J, leaving 19 bases between them. CDR1 is MDHEN and CDR2 is SYDVKM in the germline V gene. The CDR3 runs 16 residues. Time point defined: persistent/refractory GD, antithyroid drugs over 5 years with positive TRAb. PBMC-derived RNA was used for the TCR library. Graves' disease diagnosis followed American Thyroid Association guidelines. As a group, patients came from one endocrinology department in Xi'an, China.

The sequenced sample was peripheral blood mononuclear cells (PBMCs), obtained when the disease was refractory, from a patient treated with antithyroid drugs. J is TRBJ1-1 and V is TRBV28; D is uncertain. The sequence was collected from a female donor with Graves disease. This CDR3 is CASSAPSYPLDTEAFF. The CDR3 nucleotides read TGTGCCAGCAGTGCTCCCTCGTACCCTTTAGACACTGAAGCTTTCTTT.